This T cell receptor beta chain was found in a study of OX40 agonist ivuxolimab in advanced cancers. Study-level information: Patients were dosed intravenously with ivuxolimab at 0.01 to 10 mg/kg every 2 weeks. Study-level points and caveats: Among some nonresponders, normalized T-cell clonal expansion was also low. At 0.1 to 3.0 mg/kg and by week 6, CD4+ and CD8+ T cells in the blood had expanded clonally. Partial responders at 0.1-3.0 mg/kg had among the lowest clonal expansion.

Regarding this clone: Antigen unknown.

Sequencing was performed with immunoSEQ multiplex PCR; in TCRdb, only in-frame clones are kept and a portion is missing. This sample has tens of thousands of clones, with more than 85% found just once. The clonotype was recovered from an adult with an advanced solid tumor such as melanoma, head and neck, liver or kidney cancer. Source: CD4+ or CD8+ T cells sorted from blood, taken in a trial of the OX40 agonist ivuxolimab.

CDR3 in amino acids: CASSATPGGVQPQHF. CDR3 sequence (DNA): TGTGCCAGCAGCGCAACCCCCGGGGGTGTGCAGCCCCAGCATTTT. The genes are TRBV2 and TRBJ1-5; possibly TRBD1 for D (5 bases). The CDR3 sequence is 15 residues long. V was cut by 6 bases and J by 7 bases, with 19 bases left in between. Germline-derived CDR1 and CDR2 are SNHLY and FYNNEI.